This TCR beta chain derives from a study of a mutant IDH1 vaccine in newly diagnosed glioma (dated by TCRdb to the early 2020s). In the study overall: Vaccination was initiated 4-6 weeks after radiotherapy alone, or concurrently with temozolomide cycles in the chemotherapy-containing groups. For exploratory analyses, longitudinal TCRB deep sequencing was carried out in about two dozen treated patients wherever samples were available. Visit V12 was the week-35 safety follow-up and visit V13 was the week-47 end of study. Before enrollment, most patients had been given radiochemotherapy with temozolomide as standard therapy, while the rest had received either radiotherapy alone or temozolomide alone. The roughly 33 treated patients were roughly 60% male and around 40% female, with a mean age of about 38 years. Peripheral blood was drawn at six visits: V03 (baseline), V05, V07, V10, V12 and V13.

The time point tag for this specimen amounts to: week 47, end of study. A 20-mer mutant IDH1 peptide at 300 micrograms in Montanide made up each vaccine dose, which was injected subcutaneously together with topical imiquimod. Patients received eight vaccinations in weeks 1, 3, 5, 7, 11, 15, 19 and 23, corresponding to visits V03 through V10. Newly diagnosed WHO grade 3 or 4 IDH1-mutant astrocytomas showing loss of nuclear ATRX were present in the donors. The samples were drawn from NOA16, a multicentre, single-arm, open-label phase I trial in Germany that tested a mutant IDH1 peptide vaccine in humans for the first time. Genomic DNA for TCRB sequencing was isolated from EDTA blood with the DNeasy Blood and Tissue Kit. General findings and caveats noted by the study authors: The authors noted that analyses of patient blood samples could not be reproduced because of sample limitations. Selection of PBMC samples for TCRB deep sequencing was based on availability. No apparent relationship was observed between pseudoprogression and alterations in the top peripheral T cell clonotypes detected by TCRB sequencing. Vaccine-induced immune responses across multiple MHC alleles were detected in 93.3% of patients.

The library was produced with the immunoSEQ multiplex PCR assay. Rearranged TCR beta chain sequences were amplified using the hsTCRB Kit according to the manufacturer's protocol. TCRB libraries were sequenced on an Illumina MiSeq. The authors' pipeline ran thus. Demultiplexing, trimming and gene mapping were performed with the kit vendor's proprietary platform. The source is immuneACCESS, and TCRdb retained only in-frame sequences with V and J called. Part of the clones is not carried over; for the studies checked, unresolved V genes explain less than half of this, and the remainder is unexplained. For V, J and clone size, that table is used; D and trimming come from the DNA. This sample comprises 84,000 or so clones, about 81% of them detected only once. Approximately 5.4% of the sample belongs to the ten largest clones. As regards this clone: Its binding antigen is unknown. Qualities for individual bases were not recorded, and no much larger clone is one base off.

V and J are truncated by 3 bases and 1 base respectively, leaving an intervening sequence of 7 bases. Reading the germline V gene (reference sequence) gives CDR1 SGHNT and CDR2 YYREEE. The CDR3 runs 13 amino acids, cysteine and phenylalanine included. The sequence is cut down to CDR3 DNA, 39 bases in frame from base 1. Sequenced here: PBMCs, sampled from a glioma patient whose treatment included an IDH1 peptide vaccine. The sequence joins TRBV5-4 to TRBJ2-5; TRBD2 is perhaps the D gene, given 6 matching bases. The source is a man in his forties with glioma. The sequenced DNA: TGTGCCAGCAGCTCACTAGCCCAAGAGACCCAGTACTTC. Its protein product is CASSSLAQETQYF. The reference TRBV5-4 and TRBJ2-5 proteins fill in what lies around the CDR3, so the full variable domain reads ETGVTQSPTHLIKTRGQQVTLRCSSQSGHNTVSWYQQALGQGPQFIFQYYREEENGRGNFPPRFSGLQFPNYSSELNVNALELDDSALYLCASSSLAQETQYFGPGTRLLVL.